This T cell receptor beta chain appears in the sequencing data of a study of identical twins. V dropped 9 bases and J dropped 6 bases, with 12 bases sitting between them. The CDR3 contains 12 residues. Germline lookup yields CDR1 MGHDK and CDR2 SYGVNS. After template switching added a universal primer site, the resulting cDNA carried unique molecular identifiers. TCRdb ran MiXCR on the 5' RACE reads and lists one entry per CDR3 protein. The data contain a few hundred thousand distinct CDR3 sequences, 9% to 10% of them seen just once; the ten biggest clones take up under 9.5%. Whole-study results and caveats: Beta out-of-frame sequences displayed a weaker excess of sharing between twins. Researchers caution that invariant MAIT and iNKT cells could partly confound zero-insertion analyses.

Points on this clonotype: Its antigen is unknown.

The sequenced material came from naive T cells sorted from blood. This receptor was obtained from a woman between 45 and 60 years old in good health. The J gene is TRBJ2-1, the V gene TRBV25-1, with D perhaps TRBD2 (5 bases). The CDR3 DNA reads TGTGCCAGTCAGACTATCAGCAATGAGCAGTTCTTC. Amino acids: CASQTISNEQFF.